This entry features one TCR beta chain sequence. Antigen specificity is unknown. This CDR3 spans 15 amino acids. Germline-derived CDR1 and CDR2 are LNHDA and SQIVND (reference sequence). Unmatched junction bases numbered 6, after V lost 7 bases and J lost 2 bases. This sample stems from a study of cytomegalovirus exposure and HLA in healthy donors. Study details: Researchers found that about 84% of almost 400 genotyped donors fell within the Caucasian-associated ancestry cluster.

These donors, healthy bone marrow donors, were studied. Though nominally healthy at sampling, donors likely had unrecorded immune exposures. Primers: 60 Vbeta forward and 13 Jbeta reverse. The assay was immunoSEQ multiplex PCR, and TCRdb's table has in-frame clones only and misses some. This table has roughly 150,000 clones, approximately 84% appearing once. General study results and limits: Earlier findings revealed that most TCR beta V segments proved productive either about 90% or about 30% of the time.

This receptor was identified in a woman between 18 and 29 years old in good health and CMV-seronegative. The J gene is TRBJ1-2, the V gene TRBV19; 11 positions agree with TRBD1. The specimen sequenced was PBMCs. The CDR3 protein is CASITGQGENYGYTF. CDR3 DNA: TGTGCCAGTATAACGGGACAGGGGGAGAACTATGGCTACACCTTC. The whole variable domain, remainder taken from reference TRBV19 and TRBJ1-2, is DGGITQSPKYLFRKEGQNVTLSCEQNLNHDAMYWYRQDPGQGLRLIYYSQIVNDFQKGDIAEGYSVSREKKESFPLTVTSAQKNPTAFYLCASITGQGENYGYTFGSGTRLTVV.